The T cell receptor (beta chain) under discussion was sequenced for a study of shared clonotypes between healthy human individuals. Study outcomes and limitations: Enrolling few donors narrowed the genetic and exposure-history diversity that was represented. Sharing across four donors was highest in naive CD4 (around 5%) and lowest in memory CD8 (about 0.4%). Large depth notwithstanding, sorted-subset sequencing proved incomplete by rarefaction.

Adults of Caucasian background living in Nashville, Tennessee made up all donors. Germline V lookup: CDR1 MNHNS, CDR2 SASEGT. The CDR3 totals 15 residues. Trimming removed 2 bases from V and 9 bases from J; junction bases left unmatched: 7. To note about this clone: Antigen specificity is unknown.

Libraries were prepared by immunoSEQ multiplex PCR; TCRdb keeps only in-frame clonotypes and omits some of them. This table holds approximately 1.4 million clones, under 99% found once. The sequence was obtained from a young man in good health. The chain combines TRBV6-1 with TRBJ2-1; TRBD2 matches at 10 bases. The source material was naive CD4+ T cells sorted from blood. The subset here: CD45RA+ positively selected. CDR3 in amino acids: CASSEKGLALGEQFF. The CDR3 DNA reads as TGTGCCAGCAGTGAAAAGGGACTAGCGTTGGGTGAGCAGTTCTTC.